The present entry profiles one TCR beta chain with its context. Its antigen is not yet known. No base-level quality is on record; no much larger clone is a single base apart. Library prep was done by the immunoSEQ multiplex PCR assay. Here the immuneACCESS table is served through TCRdb, limited to in-frame sequences with V and J called. Missing clones are a known gap in these copies; in checked studies unresolved V genes cover under half, and the rest lacks a known reason. A total of 700,000 to 750,000 clones appear in this sample, approximately 85% of them only once. The ten biggest clones cover more than 0.008% of the sample. This entry belongs to a study of shared T cell receptors in the human thymus (dated by TCRdb to about 2021). With respect to the entire study: The study examined how self-reactive, shared T-cell receptor alpha chains are generated in the human thymus.

This sample also belongs to another study, concerning human thymus T cells. That second publication adds: In Finland, the donors were immunologically healthy infants who were having open corrective cardiac surgery for congenital heart defects. Thymus tissue was obtained as surgical resects removed during corrective cardiac surgery. V and J gene segment usage appeared biased in both thymic and peripheral blood repertoires. The related research found that thymic TCR repertoires overlapped highly between unrelated individuals. The study characterized TCR alpha and beta repertoires from about 8 infant thymus samples and a few related peripheral blood samples. Donor ages ranging from about 7 to 244 days were recorded, and about six male and a couple of female infants were included in the cohort. Thymocytes were released mechanically from tissue and stored at -70 °C as pellets of about 9-32 million cells. Genomic DNA was extracted from frozen cell pellets with a QIAsymphony instrument. Using the immunoSEQ multiplex PCR assay, the TCRB and TCRAD loci were amplified from a standardized quantity of quality-controlled genomic DNA. The amplicons spanned the V(D)J region and were long enough to cover the CDR3 and allow V and J genes to be identified. The commercial immunoSEQ service was used to sequence amplicons on an Illumina platform. Primer bias and sequencing errors were corrected as previously described, and TCRAD and TCRB were defined on the basis of the IMGT database. The repertoires were analysed using immunoSEQ Analyzer 3.0 and VDJTools for basic statistics, V/J segment usage, diversity estimates, rarefaction and pairwise overlap. Chao1, ChaoE, Efron-Thisted, Shannon and inverse Simpson indices were used to estimate diversity, which was also estimated on datasets down-sampled to the smallest sample. Repertoire overlap was assessed by strict matching of CDR3 nucleotide sequence, V gene and J gene, and clustering was done by Jaccard-based multidimensional scaling. On average, thymus samples gave 800,000 or so unique TCRB clonotypes, whereas blood samples gave roughly 80,000.

The sequenced sample consisted of thymocytes. The TCR was taken from a girl less than two years old with a congenital heart defect. Donor details come from another sample of the same person, matched by shared clones.

CDR3 region: CASSQIRGWELFF. The DNA sequence reads TGTGCCAGCAGCCAAATCCGAGGTTGGGAGCTGTTTTTT. The chain was built from TRBV14 and TRBJ2-2, with the D gene uncertain. In the germline V gene, CDR1 corresponds to SGHDN and CDR2 to FVKESK. Spanning cysteine to phenylalanine, the CDR3 consists of 13 amino acids. Left in the record is the CDR3 DNA by itself, 39 bases read in frame from the first base. Deletion took 2 bases off V and 9 bases off J, with a span of 10 bases between the germline ends.